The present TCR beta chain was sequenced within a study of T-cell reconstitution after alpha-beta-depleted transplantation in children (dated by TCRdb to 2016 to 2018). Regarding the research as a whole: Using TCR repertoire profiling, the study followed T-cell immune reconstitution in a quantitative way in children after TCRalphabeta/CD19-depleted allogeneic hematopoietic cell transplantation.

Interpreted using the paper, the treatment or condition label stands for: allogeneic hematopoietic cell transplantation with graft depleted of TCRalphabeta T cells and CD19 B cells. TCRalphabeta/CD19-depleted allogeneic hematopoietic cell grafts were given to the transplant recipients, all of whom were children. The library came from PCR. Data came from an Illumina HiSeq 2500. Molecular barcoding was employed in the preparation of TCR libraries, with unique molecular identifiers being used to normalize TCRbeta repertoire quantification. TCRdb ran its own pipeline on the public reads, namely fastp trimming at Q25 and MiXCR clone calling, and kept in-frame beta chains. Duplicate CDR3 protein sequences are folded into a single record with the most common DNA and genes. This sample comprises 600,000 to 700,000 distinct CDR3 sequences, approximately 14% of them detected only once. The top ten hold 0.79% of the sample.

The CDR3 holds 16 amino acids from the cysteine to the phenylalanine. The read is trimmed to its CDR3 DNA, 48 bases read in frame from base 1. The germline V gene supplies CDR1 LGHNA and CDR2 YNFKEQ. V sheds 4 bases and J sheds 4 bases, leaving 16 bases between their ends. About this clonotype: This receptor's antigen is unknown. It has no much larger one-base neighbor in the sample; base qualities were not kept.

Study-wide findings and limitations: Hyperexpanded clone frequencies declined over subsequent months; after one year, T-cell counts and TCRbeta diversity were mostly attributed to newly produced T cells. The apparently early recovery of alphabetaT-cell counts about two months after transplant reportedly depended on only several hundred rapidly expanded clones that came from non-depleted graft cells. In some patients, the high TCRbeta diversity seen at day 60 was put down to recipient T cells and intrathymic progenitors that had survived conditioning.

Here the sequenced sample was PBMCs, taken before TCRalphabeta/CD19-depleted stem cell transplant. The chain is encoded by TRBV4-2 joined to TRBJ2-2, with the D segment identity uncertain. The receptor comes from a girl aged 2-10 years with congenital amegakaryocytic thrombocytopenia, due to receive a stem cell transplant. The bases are TGTGCCAGCAGCCCCGAGGACGGCCGCGTCACCGGGGAGCTGTTTTTT. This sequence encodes CASSPEDGRVTGELFF.